The 27 T cell receptor beta chains reported below all come from one sample, sequenced in a study of Ad26.COV2.S vaccination and SARS-CoV-2 variants. Described treatment: about 20 received Ad26.COV2.S at low or high dose, single or two shots; roughly 5 received placebo; per-sample allocation not given. Day 63 after the first injection of vaccine or placebo was the sampling time. The method was immunoSEQ multiplex PCR; TCRdb's version includes in-frame clones alone and lacks a portion of them. In the table there are about 330,000 clones, 85% to 90% of which are singletons. The sequencing used peripheral blood, collected in a trial of Ad26.COV2.S vaccine versus placebo. These receptors came from a person between 18 and 65 years old who received the Ad26.COV2.S COVID-19 vaccine or a placebo.

CDR3 region: CASTEMGIGYTF. The CDR3 DNA is TGTGCCAGCACCGAGATGGGGATCGGCTACACCTTC. V gene TRBV7-9 combines with J gene TRBJ1-2; D unresolved. CDR1 and CDR2 (germline): SEHNR, FQNEAQ (reference sequence). Trimming stripped 7 bases from V and 8 bases from J, with 14 bases between. The CDR3 runs 12 residues. The variable domain in full, completed from reference TRBV7-9 and TRBJ1-2, reads DTGVSQNPRHKITKRGQNVTFRCDPISEHNRLYWYRQTLGQGPEFLTYFQNEAQLEKSRLLSDRFSAERPKGSFSTLEIQRTEQGDSAMYLCASTEMGIGYTFGSGTRLTVV.

The chain has TRBV12-5 and TRBJ2-7; tentatively, D is TRBD2 (7 bases). Trimming cost V 5 bases and J 3 bases, with 14 bases left between them. This CDR3 spans 14 amino acids. From germline, CDR1 is LGHNT and CDR2 FRNRAP. CDR3 coding DNA: TGTGCTAGTGGTAGGGGGGGGTTGATCTACGAGCAGTACTTC. It translates to CASGRGGLIYEQYF.

The rearrangement uses TRBV5-1 and TRBJ1-2; perhaps TRBD1 as D (5 bases). Germline V gene lookup returns CDR1 SGHRS and CDR2 YFSETQ. CDR3 length: 13 amino acids. Between the trimmed V and J ends, which lost 1 base and 3 bases, there was a span of 7 bases. As DNA, the CDR3 is TGCGCCAGCAGCTTGATGGGGGACTATGGCTACACCTTC. It encodes CASSLMGDYGYTF.

This chain connects TRBV5-4 to TRBJ1-3, with a possible D match to TRBD1 (6 bases). V dropped 1 base and J dropped 0 bases, with 14 bases sitting between them. Germline assignment: CDR1 SGHNT and CDR2 YYREEE (reference sequence). There are 17 residues in the CDR3. The CDR3 DNA sequence: TGTGCCAGCAGCTTGCTGGGGGGGCAGGTCTCTGGAAACACCATATATTTT. Protein sequence: CASSLLGGQVSGNTIYF.

J is TRBJ2-7 and V is TRBV6-2 or TRBV6-3, with TRBD1 as a possible D gene (7 bases). V lost 5 bases and J 0 bases, leaving 17 bases between the germline ends. CDR1 is MNHEY and CDR2 is SVGEGT in the germline V gene. The CDR3 is 16 amino acids. The CDR3 is CASSPPRGDVSYEQYV. In nucleotides, the CDR3 is TGTGCCAGCAGTCCCCCCAGGGGGGATGTCTCCTACGAGCAGTACGTC.

The chain couples TRBV15 to TRBJ1-1; D gene unclear. The germline gives CDR1 LNHNV, CDR2 YYDKDF (reference sequence). The CDR3 is made up of 16 amino acids. Deletions cut 0 bases from V and 5 bases from J, with 16 bases between. The CDR3 protein is CATSRDINSQGTEAFF. In DNA, the CDR3 is TGTGCCACCAGCAGAGATATCAACAGCCAAGGGACTGAAGCTTTCTTT.

The chain is built from TRBV6-2 or TRBV6-3 and TRBJ2-7; D unresolved. Germline CDR1 MNHEY, CDR2 SVGEGT. The CDR3 spans 15 residues. V gave up 2 bases and J gave up 2 bases, with 13 bases separating them. CDR3 loop: CASSYGDPVTYEQYV. CDR3 sequence (DNA): TGTGCCAGCAGTTACGGAGACCCGGTAACCTACGAGCAGTACGTC.

The chain uses TRBV5-5 and TRBJ2-7; D is unclear. The CDR3 length is 15 residues. Germline V gene sequence: CDR1 SGHKS, CDR2 YYEKEE (reference sequence). Trimming stripped 2 bases from V and 2 bases from J, with 14 bases between. The CDR3 region is CASSFLGIITYEQYF. CDR3 nucleotides: TGTGCCAGCAGCTTTCTGGGGATCATCACCTACGAGCAGTACTTC.

V usage is TRBV9 and J usage is TRBJ2-7; perhaps TRBD1 as D (5 bases). Germline lookup yields CDR1 SGDLS and CDR2 YYNGEE. Trimming pared 4 bases from V and 4 bases from J, leaving 24 bases between. The CDR3 sequence is 17 residues long. The CDR3 loop reads CASSPGYSTNSLYEQYF. CDR3 DNA sequence: TGTGCCAGCAGCCCAGGGTACAGTACTAATTCTTTATACGAGCAGTACTTC.

In this sample, this clone turned up once. The V call is TRBV19, the J call TRBJ2-2, with 8 bases aligning to TRBD2. The germline CDR1 and CDR2 sequences are LNHDA and SQIVND (reference sequence). The J segment lost 6 bases and the V segment lost 7 bases, leaving 7 bases of the junction unmatched. This CDR3 spans 14 amino acids. Written as DNA, the CDR3 is TGTGCCAGTAAACGGGAGGGGGTAGCCGGGGAGCTGTTTTTT. It yields the protein CASKREGVAGELFF.

The chain uses TRBV28 and TRBJ1-6; D is unclear. CDR1 MDHEN and CDR2 SYDVKM come from the germline V gene. V was pared by 6 bases and J by 10 bases, with 19 bases between. The length of the CDR3 is 15 residues. This chain's CDR3 is CASSIGRSPWSPLHF. The CDR3 nucleotides are TGTGCCAGCAGCATAGGGAGGTCTCCATGGTCACCCCTCCACTTT.

The chain links TRBV3-1 (or the pseudogene TRBV3-2) to TRBJ1-2, with 7 bases identical to TRBD1. This CDR3 has 16 residues. The ends lost 1 base at V and 5 bases at J; junction bases unmatched: 10. Germline-derived CDR1 and CDR2 are LGHDT and YNNKEL (reference sequence). The CDR3 loop is CASSQGQGGQIYGYTF. As DNA, the CDR3 is TGTGCCAGCAGCCAAGGTCAGGGGGGGCAGATATATGGCTACACCTTC.

The rearrangement joins TRBV11-3 to TRBJ2-1; the match to TRBD2 covers 12 bases. Losses at the gene ends were 4 bases for V and 6 bases for J; bases not matched to a gene: 10. Germline CDR1 is SGHNT and CDR2 is YENEEA. The CDR3 has 17 residues. The CDR3 DNA reads TGTGCCAGCAGCTCCCCCGAAGGACTAGCGGGGACCAATGAGCAGTTCTTC. This codes for CASSSPEGLAGTNEQFF.

The gene calls are TRBV7-9 and TRBJ1-5; maybe TRBD1 (6 bases). CDR1 and CDR2 (germline): SEHNR, FQNEAQ (reference sequence). This CDR3 is built from 15 residues. Deletions cut 5 bases from V and 5 bases from J, with 16 bases between. The CDR3 sequence is CASSAGTTQDQPQHF. DNA of the CDR3: TGTGCCAGCAGCGCAGGGACAACCCAGGATCAGCCCCAGCATTTT.

CDR3 nucleotides: TGTGCCAGCTCACCTAACGGACAGGCAAATCAGCCCCAGCATTTT. It is translated as CASSPNGQANQPQHF. V and J are TRBV18 and TRBJ1-5, with 7 nucleotides matching TRBD1. Germline V gives CDR1 KGHSH, CDR2 LQKENI. The CDR3 is 15 amino acids. Trimming at V came to 3 bases and at J to 4 bases, leaving 6 bases not matched to a gene.

The V and J genes are TRBV6-2 or TRBV6-3 and TRBJ1-4; D gene unclear. Looked up from germline, CDR1 is MNHEY and CDR2 is SVGEGT. Trimming pared 2 bases from V and 7 bases from J, leaving 32 bases between. The CDR3 consists of 21 residues. The chain's CDR3 is CASSYGLGFVTYDDTGEKLFF. Here the CDR3 DNA reads TGTGCCAGCAGTTACGGGCTAGGTTTTGTGACGTACGACGACACGGGTGAAAAACTGTTTTTT.

The chain uses TRBV5-8 and TRBJ1-1; possibly TRBD1 for D (6 bases). Between the trimmed V and J ends, which lost 4 bases and 4 bases, there was a span of 14 bases. The CDR3 sequence is 14 residues long. CDR1 is SGHTS, CDR2 YDEGEE, per germline. In DNA form, the CDR3 reads TGTGCCAGCAGCCCGTACAGGGAGGTCACTGAAGCTTTCTTT. It codes for CASSPYREVTEAFF.

The chain is built from TRBV18 and TRBJ1-1, with TRBD1 identical over 8 bases. Trimming cost V 8 bases and J 6 bases; bases outside gene matches: 11. The CDR3 is 14 residues long. CDR1 and CDR2 from the germline V gene are KGHSH and LQKENI. CDR3 residues: CASEGGQGRSEAFF. The CDR3 nucleotides read TGTGCCAGCGAGGGCGGACAGGGCAGATCTGAAGCTTTCTTT.

This chain connects TRBV5-1 to TRBJ1-2; D call uncertain. Trimming left V 0 bases short and J 1 base short, with 16 bases between. From germline, CDR1 is SGHRS and CDR2 YFSETQ. There are 17 residues in the CDR3. CDR3 in amino acids: CASSLAGHNLLNYGYTF. CDR3 sequence (DNA): TGCGCCAGCAGCTTGGCCGGGCACAACCTCCTTAACTATGGCTACACCTTC.

This rearrangement joins TRBV7-2 to TRBJ1-2; TRBD1 is a possible D gene (6 bases). The CDR3 has 17 amino acids. Trimming stripped 5 bases from V and 5 bases from J, with 24 bases between. Germline V gene sequence: CDR1 SGHTA, CDR2 FQGNSA. CDR3 DNA: TGTGCCAGCAGCCCGGGATTTTATCAGGGGATGAATTATGGCTACACCTTC. Residues: CASSPGFYQGMNYGYTF.

The sample holds one count of this clone. The chain employs TRBV5-8 and TRBJ2-2, with D hard to call. V lost 5 bases, J lost 1 base, and 12 bases lay in between. This CDR3 spans 15 amino acids. Per the germline V gene, CDR1 is SGHTS and CDR2 is YDEGEE. CDR3 sequence: CASRRGQVNTGELFF. The DNA of the CDR3 is TGTGCCAGCAGAAGAGGTCAGGTGAACACCGGGGAGCTGTTTTTT.

The CDR3 DNA follows: TGTGCCAGCATTACAACAGGGTGGGTGGATCAGCCCCAGCATTTT. Protein sequence: CASITTGWVDQPQHF. The J gene is TRBJ1-5, the V gene TRBV27, with TRBD1 as a possible D gene (6 bases). This CDR3 has 15 residues. From germline, CDR1 is MNHEY and CDR2 SMNVEV (reference sequence). V dropped 7 bases and J dropped 5 bases, with 18 bases sitting between them.

The chain links TRBV19 to TRBJ1-1; 12 nucleotides match TRBD1. In germline, CDR1 is LNHDA, CDR2 SQIVND (reference sequence). J gave up 3 bases and V 5 bases, and 7 bases lay outside the gene matches. The CDR3 is 16 residues long. Here the CDR3 reads CASSPEGQGADTEAFF. CDR3 nucleotide sequence: TGTGCCAGTAGTCCCGAGGGACAGGGGGCGGACACTGAAGCTTTCTTT.

J is TRBJ2-1 and V is TRBV29-1; 10 nucleotides match TRBD1. The V segment lost 5 bases and the J segment 6 bases; nucleotides outside the gene matches: 7. The CDR3 is 14 amino acids. The V gene's germline CDR1 is SQVTM and CDR2 ANQGSEA. CDR3 sequence reads: CSVTRGQGTNEQFF. In nucleotides, the CDR3 is TGCAGCGTTACAAGGGGACAGGGGACCAATGAGCAGTTCTTC.

The chain links TRBV23-1 to TRBJ2-7; D remains unclear. TRBV23-1 qualifies as an ORF whose function is uncertain. V was shortened by 0 bases and J by 1 base, with 13 bases between the two germline ends. The CDR3 runs 16 residues. CDR3 amino acids: CASSQSWAKRSYEQYV. The CDR3 coding sequence is TGCGCCAGCAGTCAATCGTGGGCAAAACGATCCTACGAGCAGTACGTC.

This clone was counted many times. The chain carries TRBV6-6 and TRBJ2-7, with 11 nucleotides matching TRBD2. CDR1 is MNHNY, CDR2 SVGAGI, per germline (reference sequence). The V gene end was trimmed by 2 bases and the J gene end by 3 bases; junction bases not matched to a gene: 6. The CDR3 has 16 residues. The CDR3: CASSYALAGGHYEQYF. For the CDR3, the DNA is TGTGCCAGCAGTTACGCGCTAGCGGGGGGACACTACGAGCAGTACTTC.

The chain recombines TRBV6-2 or TRBV6-3 with TRBJ1-2; the D gene is possibly TRBD1 (5 bases). The length of the CDR3 is 18 residues. V lost 6 bases and J lost 4, with 27 bases in between. CDR1 MNHEY and CDR2 SVGEGT come from the germline V gene. CDR3 loop: CASSNGRVGFGQGYGYTF. DNA of the CDR3: TGTGCCAGCAGCAACGGAAGGGTTGGATTCGGTCAGGGCTATGGCTACACCTTC.